The 26 T cell receptor beta chains below all came from one sample that was sequenced in a study of OX40 agonist ivuxolimab in advanced cancers. The data were produced by immunoSEQ multiplex PCR, yet TCRdb's version contains in-frame clones alone and is incomplete. Here the sample spans around 50,000 clones, 90% to 95% being singletons. The sequenced sample was CD4+ or CD8+ T cells sorted from blood, obtained in a trial of the OX40 agonist ivuxolimab. The receptors come from an adult with an advanced solid tumor such as melanoma, head and neck, liver or kidney cancer.

This clone has just a few counts. V and J are TRBV27 and TRBJ1-3; D remains unclear. The CDR3 has 16 residues. Germline CDR1 reads MNHEY; CDR2 reads SMNVEV (reference sequence). The ends were cut back, 6 bases at V and 1 base at J, with 16 bases in the middle. CDR3 residues: CASSPTGFASGNTIYF. For the CDR3, the DNA is TGTGCCAGCAGCCCGACGGGATTCGCTTCTGGAAACACCATATATTTT.

The chain combines TRBV28 with TRBJ1-1; D is perhaps TRBD1 (5 bases). The CDR3 extends over 15 amino acids. V was clipped by 2 bases and J by 6 bases, with 16 bases between them. The germline CDR1 and CDR2 sequences are MDHEN and SYDVKM. CDR3 region: CASSLGNRRTSEAFF. The CDR3 DNA is TGTGCCAGCAGTTTAGGCAACAGGCGAACTTCTGAAGCTTTCTTT.

This sequence joins TRBV7-2 and TRBJ2-3; 9 nucleotides agree with TRBD1. V was clipped by 5 bases and J by 3 bases; unmatched bases: 9. The germline gives CDR1 SGHTA, CDR2 FQGNSA. The CDR3 sequence is 16 residues long. Here the CDR3 DNA reads TGTGCCAGCAGCCCCAACCCCGGGACAGGGACAGATACGCAGTATTTT. This gives the protein CASSPNPGTGTDTQYF.

The chain carries TRBV28 and TRBJ2-1, with D maybe TRBD2 (6 bases). The germline CDR1 and CDR2 sequences are MDHEN and SYDVKM. Trimming removed 3 bases from V and 6 bases from J, with 12 bases in between. The CDR3 spans 14 residues. CDR3 DNA: TGTGCCAGCAGTTTTCCGGGAGAAGGCAATGAGCAGTTCTTC. Residues: CASSFPGEGNEQFF.

The chain couples TRBV6-5 to TRBJ2-2; D might be TRBD2 (5 bases). V shed 4 bases and J shed 1 base, with 13 bases lying between them. CDR1 MNHEY and CDR2 SVGAGI come from the germline V gene. The CDR3 has 16 residues. The CDR3 DNA follows: TGTGCCAGCAGTTCCCTCGGGATTGAGAACACCGGGGAGCTGTTTTTT. Its protein is CASSSLGIENTGELFF.

This chain links TRBV10-3 with TRBJ1-1, with no clear D. The CDR3 has 15 amino acids. Germline values: CDR1 ENHRY, CDR2 SYGVKD. Trimming took off 2 bases at V and 3 bases at J, with 13 bases between the two ends. CDR3 protein: CAISEPTYRDTEAFF. The CDR3 coding sequence is TGTGCCATCAGTGAGCCGACTTACAGAGACACTGAAGCTTTCTTT.

The V call is TRBV6-1, the J call TRBJ1-1, with D uncertain. The CDR3 totals 13 residues. CDR1 MNHNS and CDR2 SASEGT come from the germline V gene. Trimming cost V 6 bases and J 3 bases, with 11 bases left between them. The CDR3 here is CASSADRDTEAFF. The CDR3 region has the DNA TGTGCCAGCAGCGCCGATAGGGACACTGAAGCTTTCTTT.

The chain carries TRBV19 and TRBJ2-7; D is perhaps TRBD1 (6 bases). From germline, CDR1 is LNHDA and CDR2 SQIVND (reference sequence). The V end was cut by 6 bases, the J end by 0 bases, with 9 bases between. The length of the CDR3 is 13 residues. CDR3 region: CASRARGSYEQYF. CDR3 nucleotide sequence: TGTGCCAGTAGGGCCAGGGGCTCCTACGAGCAGTACTTC.

CDR3 bases: TGTGCCAGCAGTTACCTAGGGCTGTACACTGAAGCTTTCTTT. This encodes CASSYLGLYTEAFF. The chain is built from TRBV6-6 and TRBJ1-1, with no clear D. With 2 bases removed from V and 3 bases from J, the gap between germline ends came to 10 bases. CDR1 and CDR2 (germline): MNHNY, SVGAGI (reference sequence). The CDR3 runs 14 residues.

The rearrangement uses TRBV2 and TRBJ1-5; D might be TRBD1 (6 bases). The CDR3 runs 15 residues. Trimming stripped 3 bases from V and 1 base from J, with 10 bases between. Germline CDR1 SNHLY, CDR2 FYNNEI. This chain's CDR3 is CASSDRGWSNQPQHF. The CDR3 region has the DNA TGTGCCAGCAGTGACAGGGGCTGGAGCAATCAGCCCCAGCATTTT. Looking up the rest from reference TRBV2 and TRBJ1-5 gives the full variable domain: EPEVTQTPSHQVTQMGQEVILRCVPISNHLYFYWYRQILGQKVEFLVSFYNNEISEKSEIFDDQFSVERPDGSNFTLKIRSTKLEDSAMYFCASSDRGWSNQPQHFGDGTRLSIL.

The CDR3 loop is CASRDTQGNTEAFF. Here the CDR3 DNA reads TGCGCCAGCAGGGACACTCAGGGGAACACTGAAGCTTTCTTT. The chain employs TRBV10-2 and TRBJ1-1; D is perhaps TRBD1 (5 bases). This CDR3 has 14 residues. Germline assignment: CDR1 WSHSY and CDR2 SAAADI. Deletions cut 6 bases from V and 1 base from J, with 12 bases between.

This clone appeared a few times. The chain carries TRBV5-6 and TRBJ1-2; D is unclear. The V gene's germline CDR1 is SGHDT and CDR2 YYEEEE. This CDR3 spans 13 amino acids. V lost 0 bases and J 3 bases, leaving 6 bases between the germline ends. The CDR3 nucleotides are TGTGCCAGCAGCTTGGGGACGGACTATGGCTACACCTTC. Protein: CASSLGTDYGYTF.

This chain connects TRBV18 to TRBJ2-5; 8 bases are shared with TRBD1. Per the germline V gene, CDR1 is KGHSH and CDR2 is LQKENI. With V trimmed by 2 bases and J by 4 bases, 6 bases remained unmatched. CDR3 size: 15 residues. The CDR3: CASSPTNRGVETQYF. The CDR3 DNA sequence: TGTGCCAGCTCACCAACGAACAGGGGGGTAGAGACCCAGTACTTC.

The V call is TRBV13, the J call TRBJ2-7; D uncertain. Germline CDR1 is PRHDT and CDR2 is FYEKMQ (reference sequence). There are 14 residues in the CDR3. V dropped 5 bases and J dropped 1 base, with 12 bases sitting between them. The CDR3 sequence: CASSPRSVSYEQYF. CDR3 sequence (DNA): TGTGCCAGCAGCCCCAGATCTGTTTCCTACGAGCAGTACTTC.

The chain combines TRBV6-1 with TRBJ1-2, with 7 bases matching TRBD1. Trimming cost V 5 bases and J 5 bases; bases outside gene matches: 2. CDR1 is MNHNS and CDR2 is SASEGT in the germline V gene. CDR3 length equals 12 residues. Here the CDR3 reads CASSPDRYGYTF. CDR3 in DNA: TGTGCCAGCAGTCCGGACAGGTATGGCTACACCTTC.

The chain employs TRBV4-2 and TRBJ2-7, with 15 bases fitting TRBD2. The CDR3 is made up of 21 amino acids. CDR1 is LGHNA, CDR2 YNFKEQ, per germline. The J segment lost 3 bases and the V segment lost 4 bases, leaving 19 bases of the junction unmatched. The CDR3 spells CASSPVRIGTSGGFRYYEQYF. CDR3 nucleotides: TGTGCCAGCAGCCCTGTGCGAATCGGGACTAGCGGGGGGTTTCGATACTACGAGCAGTACTTC.

V and J are TRBV19 and TRBJ2-5; 11 positions agree with TRBD1. The trim removed 10 bases at V and 5 bases at J, leaving 6 bases unmatched. The germline V gene encodes CDR1 LNHDA and CDR2 SQIVND (reference sequence). CDR3 length: 13 amino acids. The CDR3 loop reads CATEDRGRETQYF. In DNA, the CDR3 is TGTGCCACCGAGGACAGGGGGCGGGAGACCCAGTACTTC.

The chain couples TRBV9 to TRBJ2-3; D is perhaps TRBD2 (6 bases). Trimming left V 6 bases short and J 5 bases short, with 22 bases between. This CDR3 is built from 16 residues. CDR1 SGDLS and CDR2 YYNGEE come from the germline V gene. The CDR3 region is CASTDPLAGRRDTQYF. In DNA, the CDR3 is TGTGCCAGCACCGACCCCCTTGCGGGGAGACGAGATACGCAGTATTTT. Filled out from reference TRBV9 and TRBJ2-3, the complete variable domain reads DSGVTQTPKHLITATGQRVTLRCSPRSGDLSVYWYQQSLDQGLQFLIQYYNGEERAKGNILERFSAQQFPDLHSELNLSSLELGDSALYFCASTDPLAGRRDTQYFGPGTRLTVL.

J is TRBJ2-7 and V is TRBV2; weak D call: TRBD2 (6 bases). Trimming removed 9 bases at V and 5 bases at J, with 20 bases between. This CDR3 spans 14 amino acids. Germline CDR1 is SNHLY and CDR2 is FYNNEI. The CDR3: CASSRSPWRDEQYF. For the CDR3, the DNA is TGTGCCAGTAGTAGGTCCCCTTGGAGGGACGAGCAGTACTTC.

This sequence joins TRBV5-1 and TRBJ1-1; 8 positions match TRBD1. The junction had 10 bases not matched to a gene; V was cut back by 4 bases and J by 5 bases. Germline CDR1 and CDR2: SGHRS and YFSETQ. There are 15 residues in the CDR3. The CDR3 bases are TGCGCCAGCAGCCCATCGGACAGGGAGATGACTGAAGCTTTCTTT. Residues: CASSPSDREMTEAFF.

The chain is built from TRBV2 and TRBJ1-2, with D unclear. Trimming left V 1 base short and J 0 bases short, with 6 bases between. The germline V gene has CDR1 SNHLY and CDR2 FYNNEI. This CDR3 spans 14 amino acids. CDR3 protein: CASSEGIPNYGYTF. CDR3 coding DNA: TGTGCCAGCAGTGAAGGTATCCCTAACTATGGCTACACCTTC.

The gene calls are TRBV4-1 and TRBJ2-2; TRBD1 is a possible D gene (6 bases). The V end was cut by 0 bases, the J end by 6 bases, with 11 bases between. There are 15 residues in the CDR3. Germline values: CDR1 MGHRA, CDR2 YSYEKL. The CDR3 DNA sequence: TGCGCCAGCAGCCAAGAACAGGGAGACGCCGGGGAGCTGTTTTTT. The encoded protein is CASSQEQGDAGELFF.

The V gene is TRBV28, the J gene TRBJ2-3; D is tentatively TRBD1 or TRBD2 (5 bases each). Germline CDR1 is MDHEN and CDR2 is SYDVKM. V was clipped by 5 bases and J by 0 bases, with 12 bases between them. The CDR3 loop spans 15 amino acids. Written as DNA, the CDR3 is TGTGCCAGCAGTCCCCAGGGAGCTAGCACAGATACGCAGTATTTT. Translated: CASSPQGASTDTQYF.

This chain joins TRBV28 and TRBJ2-2; TRBD1 is a possible D gene (5 bases). Trimming pared 5 bases from V and 1 base from J, leaving 8 bases between. This CDR3 spans 14 amino acids. Germline lookup yields CDR1 MDHEN and CDR2 SYDVKM. CDR3 protein: CASSLQENTGELFF. In DNA, the CDR3 is TGTGCCAGCAGTCTACAGGAGAACACCGGGGAGCTGTTTTTT.

CDR3 coding DNA: TGTGCCAGCAGCTTACTTCCGGCGGCAGTTCTCTACAATGAGCAGTTCTTC. Translating gives CASSLLPAAVLYNEQFF. The rearrangement links TRBV7-2 to TRBJ2-1, with D hard to call. Trimming pared 2 bases from V and 3 bases from J, leaving 17 bases between. Germline V lookup: CDR1 SGHTA, CDR2 FQGNSA. The CDR3 has 17 residues.

There are a few counts of this clone. The chain employs TRBV2 and TRBJ2-7, with 7 bases aligning to TRBD1. This CDR3 comprises 13 residues. V shed 7 bases, J shed 3 bases, and the junction held 6 bases outside the gene matches. The germline gives CDR1 SNHLY, CDR2 FYNNEI. The CDR3 is CASKGARHYEQYF. In DNA, the CDR3 is TGTGCCAGCAAGGGGGCCAGACACTACGAGCAGTACTTC.